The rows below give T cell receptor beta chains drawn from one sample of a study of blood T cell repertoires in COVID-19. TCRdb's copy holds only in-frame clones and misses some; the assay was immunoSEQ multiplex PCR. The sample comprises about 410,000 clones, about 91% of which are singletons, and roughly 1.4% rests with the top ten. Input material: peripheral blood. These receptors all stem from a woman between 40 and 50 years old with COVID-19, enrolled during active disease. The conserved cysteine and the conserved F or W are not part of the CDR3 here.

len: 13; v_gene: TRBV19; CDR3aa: ASRDWDSRNTEAF
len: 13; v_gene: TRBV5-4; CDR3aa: ASSLDGERSTEAF
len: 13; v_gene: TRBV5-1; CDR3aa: ASSSLQGQGNGYT
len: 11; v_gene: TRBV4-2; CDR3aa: ASSPYMNTEAF
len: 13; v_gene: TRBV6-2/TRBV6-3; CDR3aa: ASSFSGSLNQPQH
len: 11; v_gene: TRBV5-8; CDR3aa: ASLYRGRDGYT
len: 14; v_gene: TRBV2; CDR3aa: ASTRDGRGSSEKLF
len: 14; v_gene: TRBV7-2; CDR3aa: ASSFPVGGVDIEQF
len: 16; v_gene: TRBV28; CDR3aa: ASSLSTGRYRVNYGYT
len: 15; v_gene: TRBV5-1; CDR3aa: ASSLAANYESNYGYT
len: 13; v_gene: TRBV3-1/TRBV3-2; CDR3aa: ASSRTGLLNTEAF
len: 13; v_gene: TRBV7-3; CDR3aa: ASSSGQGQNGELF
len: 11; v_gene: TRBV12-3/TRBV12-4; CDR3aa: ASTGQGPGGYT
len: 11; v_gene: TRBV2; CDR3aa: ASMPRENTEAF
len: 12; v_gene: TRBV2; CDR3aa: ATSPRTGDSPLH
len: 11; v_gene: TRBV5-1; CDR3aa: ASSPEGVNTQY
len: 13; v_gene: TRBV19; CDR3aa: ASSTTGGAAYGYT
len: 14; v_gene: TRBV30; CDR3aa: AWSSGGSGSNQPQH
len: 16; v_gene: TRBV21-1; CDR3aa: ASRQRGLAGGPINEQY
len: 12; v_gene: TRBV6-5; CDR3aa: ASSKRGLRQPQH
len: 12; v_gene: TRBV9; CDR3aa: ASSGAPGDYGYT
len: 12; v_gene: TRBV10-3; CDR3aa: AISERGIPYEQY
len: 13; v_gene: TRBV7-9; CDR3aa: ASSRGQGGNSPLH
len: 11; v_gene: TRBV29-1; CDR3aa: SVAPGASYEQY
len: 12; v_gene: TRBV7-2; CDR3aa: ASSEAVSSYEQY
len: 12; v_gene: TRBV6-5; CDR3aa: ASSSETGFYEQY
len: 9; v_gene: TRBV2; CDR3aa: ANKRPNEQF
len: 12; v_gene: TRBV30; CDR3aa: AWSLRSYNSPLH